Following are 13 T cell receptor beta chains from one sample sequenced in a study of T-cell reconstitution after alpha-beta-depleted transplantation in children. Preparing the TCRbeta library involved the use of unique molecular identifiers. TCRdb re-called the PCR reads through MiXCR, storing one row per CDR3 protein. The sample has fewer than 750,000 distinct CDR3 sequences, about 23% seen once. Sample: PBMCs, mostly from graft donor cells, taken 360 days after TCRalphabeta/CD19-depleted stem cell transplant. All receptors derive from a boy in the first two years of life who had a stem cell transplant for acute myeloid leukemia, so the T cells may come from the graft donor.

This clonotype was seen at least ten times. V and J are TRBV29-1 and TRBJ2-3; D might be TRBD1 (5 bases). V lost 4 bases and J 0 bases, leaving 11 bases between the germline ends. The CDR3 has 14 amino acids. Germline loops: CDR1 SQVTM, CDR2 ANQGSEA. Here the CDR3 DNA reads TGCAGCGTTGCAGTAGGGGCTAGCACAGATACGCAGTATTTT. Translating it yields CSVAVGASTDTQYF.

This clonotype was counted a few times. The chain joins TRBV20-1 to TRBJ1-5; TRBD1 is a possible D gene (6 bases). The V gene's germline CDR1 is DFQATT and CDR2 SNEGSKA (reference sequence). The CDR3 is made up of 16 amino acids. V gave up 6 bases and J gave up 7 bases, with 25 bases separating them. CDR3: CSAVNNGGAYGQPQHF. The DNA of the CDR3 is TGCAGTGCCGTGAATAACGGGGGGGCTTATGGGCAGCCCCAGCATTTT.

This clonotype was observed a few times. J is TRBJ2-5 and V is TRBV29-1; D may be TRBD1 (7 bases). The CDR3 contains 12 residues. The germline V gene encodes CDR1 SQVTM and CDR2 ANQGSEA. The ends were cut back, 6 bases at V and 3 bases at J, with 11 bases in the middle. The CDR3 nucleotides read TGCAGCGTCTTCAGGGGGGAAGAGACCCAGTACTTC. Amino acid sequence: CSVFRGEETQYF.

The chain recombines TRBV12-3 or TRBV12-4 with TRBJ1-2; D not certain. Between the trimmed V and J ends, which lost 5 bases and 4 bases, there was a span of 11 bases. This CDR3 contains 13 residues. CDR3 residues: CASSDGDVYGYTF. DNA for the CDR3: TGTGCCAGCAGTGACGGGGATGTCTATGGCTACACCTTC.

This chain uses TRBV6-2 or TRBV6-3 with TRBJ2-1, with 8 positions matching TRBD2. The CDR3 is made up of 13 amino acids. With V trimmed by 9 bases and J by 4 bases, 5 bases remained unmatched. The germline V gene has CDR1 MNHEY and CDR2 SVGEGT. This chain's CDR3 is CASRRGVYNEQFF. CDR3 DNA: TGTGCCAGTCGGCGGGGGGTTTACAATGAGCAGTTCTTC.

This clonotype was detected ten times or more. As DNA, the CDR3 is TGCAGTGCCCTATCCAGGGAGGGCTCCTACGAGCAGTACTTC. Translation gives CSALSREGSYEQYF. The gene calls are TRBV20-1 and TRBJ2-7; 7 nucleotides line up with TRBD2. The J segment lost 0 bases and the V segment lost 6 bases, leaving 8 bases of the junction unmatched. The germline V gene has CDR1 DFQATT and CDR2 SNEGSKA (reference sequence). This CDR3 contains 14 residues.

This clonotype was seen only a few times. The V and J genes are TRBV25-1 and TRBJ2-5; weak D call: TRBD2 (5 bases). Germline CDR1 reads MGHDK; CDR2 reads SYGVNS. The CDR3 is made up of 15 amino acids. Trimming took 5 bases from V and 2 from J, leaving 15 bases between them. The CDR3 coding sequence is TGTGCCAGCAGTCGGACTGACGGCATACAAGAGACCCAGTACTTC. Its protein product is CASSRTDGIQETQYF.

The table lists this clonotype with many counts. The J gene is TRBJ2-7, the V gene TRBV6-5; possibly TRBD2 for D (6 bases). CDR1 is MNHEY, CDR2 SVGAGI, per germline. This CDR3 is 14 amino acids long. V lost 0 bases, J lost 6 bases, and 12 bases lay in between. This CDR3 is CASSYSPTSPEQYF. In nucleotides, the CDR3 is TGTGCCAGCAGTTACTCCCCGACTAGTCCCGAGCAGTACTTC.

This clonotype was recorded many times. This chain joins TRBV25-1 and TRBJ2-7; the match to TRBD2 covers 13 bases. From germline, CDR1 is MGHDK and CDR2 SYGVNS. V lost 0 bases, J lost 5 bases, and 10 bases stayed unmatched. The CDR3 has 18 residues. The CDR3 DNA reads as TGTGCCAGCAGTGAATATACCCCCGGGACTAGCGGGGCAAACGAGCAGTACTTC. Translating gives CASSEYTPGTSGANEQYF.

The J gene is TRBJ2-7, the V gene TRBV6-1; weak D call: TRBD2 (6 bases). Germline values: CDR1 MNHNS, CDR2 SASEGT. The germline V and J ends were trimmed by 5 bases and 0 bases, with 8 bases remaining between them. The CDR3 is made up of 13 amino acids. The CDR3 sequence is CASSRGISYEQYF. CDR3 sequence (DNA): TGTGCCAGCAGTCGGGGGATCTCCTACGAGCAGTACTTC.

This clonotype was seen ten or more times. This chain joins TRBV20-1 and TRBJ1-1; tentatively, D is TRBD1 (6 bases). The CDR3 covers 14 residues. The ends were cut back, 4 bases at V and 4 bases at J, with 16 bases in the middle. Per the germline V gene, CDR1 is DFQATT and CDR2 is SNEGSKA (reference sequence). CDR3 amino acids: CSAILTGLGTEAFF. CDR3 coding DNA: TGCAGTGCTATCCTAACAGGGTTGGGCACTGAAGCTTTCTTT.

This clonotype has a handful of counts. The J gene is TRBJ2-1, the V gene TRBV4-1; D not resolved. The germline V and J ends were trimmed by 1 base and 1 base, with 8 bases remaining between them. Germline values: CDR1 MGHRA, CDR2 YSYEKL. This CDR3 has 15 amino acids. This CDR3 is CASSQGGLSYNEQFF. The CDR3 DNA follows: TGCGCCAGCAGCCAAGGGGGATTATCCTACAATGAGCAGTTCTTC.

The chain has TRBV28 and TRBJ1-2; 7 nucleotides agree with TRBD1. The CDR3 length is 14 residues. Trimming at V came to 6 bases and at J to 4 bases, leaving 8 bases not matched to a gene. Looked up from germline, CDR1 is MDHEN and CDR2 is SYDVKM. The CDR3 DNA reads as TGTGCCAGCAGCTATACAGGGGAGGGCTATGGCTACACCTTC. Its translation is CASSYTGEGYGYTF.